A single sample is the source of the 27 T cell receptor beta chains below, sequenced in a study of metastatic and nonmetastatic thyroid tumors. Via MiXCR, TCRdb re-called the PCR reads. The table records about 21,000 clones, about a sixth of them present only once. Thyroid surgery was performed in patients who had received no treatment beforehand. The specimen sequenced was blood. The source is a male donor with papillary thyroid cancer or a benign thyroid nodule (not recorded which). Some clones in this sample may be carry-over from other donors' samples.

In its sample, this clone was seen many times. The CDR3 DNA is TGTGCCAGCAGCTCGGGAGGTTGGCGCACAGATACGCAGTATTTT. Its protein is CASSSGGWRTDTQYF. The chain uses TRBV11-2 and TRBJ2-3; 7 nucleotides line up with TRBD2. Trimming removed 4 bases from V and 1 base from J; junction bases left unmatched: 5. The CDR3 sequence is 15 residues long. Germline-derived CDR1 and CDR2 are SGHAT and FQNNGV.

This clone was counted only a few times. The chain uses TRBV7-2 and TRBJ2-5; D gene uncertain. The CDR3 extends over 11 amino acids. The V end lost 4 bases, the J end lost 9 bases, and 9 bases lay between the germline ends. Germline CDR1 is SGHTA and CDR2 is FQGNSA. CDR3 protein: CASSSGRAQYF. CDR3 DNA sequence: TGTGCCAGCAGCTCCGGTCGTGCCCAGTACTTC.

This clone was detected ten times or more. The J gene is TRBJ2-3, the V gene TRBV5-1, with unresolved D. Germline loops: CDR1 SGHRS, CDR2 YFSETQ. Deletions cut 2 bases from V and 2 bases from J, with 6 bases between. The length of the CDR3 is 13 residues. DNA for the CDR3: TGCGCCAGCAGCTTCGGTCCCACAGATACGCAGTATTTT. Translated: CASSFGPTDTQYF.

This clone was seen repeatedly, ten times or more. V is TRBV20-1 and J is TRBJ2-7, with TRBD1 as a possible D gene (6 bases). Between the trimmed V and J ends, which lost 0 bases and 5 bases, there was a span of 17 bases. Germline V gene sequence: CDR1 DFQATT, CDR2 SNEGSKA (reference sequence). The CDR3 runs to 15 residues. The CDR3 reads CSARDPQGRADEQYF. Written as DNA, the CDR3 is TGCAGTGCTAGAGACCCACAGGGCCGTGCGGACGAGCAGTACTTC.

By share, this clone counts as medium-sized. The chain carries TRBV29-1 and TRBJ1-1; D unclear. From germline, CDR1 is SQVTM and CDR2 ANQGSEA. V was shortened by 4 bases and J by 3 bases, with 9 bases between the two germline ends. This CDR3 contains 12 residues. CDR3 coding DNA: TGCAGCGTTGTCGAGGTCCACACTGAAGCTTTCTTT. Translation gives CSVVEVHTEAFF.

The chain couples TRBV3-1 to TRBJ1-3; the match to TRBD1 covers 8 bases. After removal of 1 base from V and 4 bases from J, the junction contained 0 bases not matched to a gene. The CDR3 contains 14 residues. Germline V gene data show CDR1 as LGHDT and CDR2 as YNNKEL (reference sequence). CDR3 residues: CASSQGTGGNTIYF. The CDR3, as DNA: TGTGCCAGCAGCCAAGGGACAGGGGGAAACACCATATATTTT.

This clone was counted between two and nine times. A junction boundary mismatches the germline segment, possibly from a read error. This chain joins TRBV19 and TRBJ1-2; D may be TRBD1 (5 bases). Germline-derived CDR1 and CDR2 are LNHDA and SQIVND (reference sequence). The CDR3 is 14 residues long. The CDR3 bases are TGTTCCAGTAGTATAGACGCAGGGCTCTATGGCTACACCTTC. Amino acids: CSSSIDAGLYGYTF.

This clone was recorded at least ten times. V gene TRBV20-1 combines with J gene TRBJ2-1; 11 bases line up with TRBD2. The germline V gene has CDR1 DFQATT and CDR2 SNEGSKA (reference sequence). The length of the CDR3 is 13 residues. CDR3 residues: CGIAGLAGNEQFF. The DNA of the CDR3 is TGCGGAATCGCAGGACTAGCGGGCAATGAGCAGTTCTTC.

This clone was found many times. The chain carries TRBV28 and TRBJ1-3, with D maybe TRBD1 (6 bases). This CDR3 is built from 15 residues. The V end was cut by 5 bases, the J end by 1 base, with 12 bases between. The germline CDR1 and CDR2 sequences are MDHEN and SYDVKM. CDR3 bases: TGTGCCAGCAGTCCCCGGACAGTGTCTGGAAACACCATATATTTT. Encoded protein: CASSPRTVSGNTIYF.

V usage is TRBV5-1 and J usage is TRBJ1-5; D unclear. Per germline, CDR1 SGHRS and CDR2 YFSETQ. V gave up 1 base and J gave up 7 bases, with 9 bases separating them. CDR3 length equals 13 residues. The CDR3 DNA follows: TGCGCCAGCAGCTTGTCAGGAGACCAGCCCCAGCATTTT. Its protein product is CASSLSGDQPQHF.

This clone has a count of ten or more. The chain has TRBV5-1 and TRBJ2-7; the match to TRBD1 covers 8 bases. Germline V gene lookup returns CDR1 SGHRS and CDR2 YFSETQ. CDR3 length: 13 amino acids. Germline trimming cut 7 bases from V and 5 bases from J; bases unmatched to any gene: 8. For the CDR3, the DNA is TGCGCCAGCGGAACCCAGGGGGCCCACGAGCAGTACTTC. It translates to CASGTQGAHEQYF. The variable domain in full, with the rest retrieved from reference TRBV5-1 and TRBJ2-7, is KAGVTQTPRYLIKTRGQQVTLSCSPISGHRSVSWYQQTPGQGLQFLFEYFSETQRNKGNFPGRFSGRQFSNSRSEMNVSTLELGDSALYLCASGTQGAHEQYFGPGTRLTVT.

Notes on this clone: A much larger clone sits a single nucleotide away, making a read error possible. The chain couples TRBV5-1 to TRBJ2-3; D may match TRBD1 or TRBD2 (5 bases each). The germline V and J ends were trimmed by 0 bases and 4 bases, with 12 bases remaining between them. The CDR3 has 15 residues. From germline, CDR1 is SGHRS and CDR2 YFSETQ. Written as DNA, the CDR3 is TGCGCCAGCAGCTTGGCCAGAATGGGGGCAGATACGCAGTATTTT. Translation: CASSLARMGADTQYF.

This clone has more than one count but fewer than ten. A much bigger clone sits one base away, suggesting this may be a read error. This chain links TRBV10-3 with TRBJ1-2, with no clear D. Germline V gene lookup returns CDR1 ENHRY and CDR2 SYGVKD. Trimming took 3 bases from V and 4 from J, leaving 12 bases between them. CDR3 length: 14 residues. The CDR3, as DNA: TGTGCCATCAGTGATTTGGAGACCCTCTATGGCTACACCTTC. It is translated as CAISDLETLYGYTF.

This clone is judged medium-sized. V and J are TRBV6-2 or TRBV6-3 and TRBJ1-5; no definite D call. CDR1 is MNHEY and CDR2 is SVGEGT in the germline V gene. Trimming shortened V by 8 bases and J by 0 bases, and 11 bases separated the two germline ends. The CDR3 sequence is 14 residues long. CDR3 in DNA: TGTGCCAGCTGGCAGAGAGCTAGCAATCAGCCCCAGCATTTT. It codes for CASWQRASNQPQHF.

At least ten counts were recorded for this clone. This chain uses TRBV4-2 with TRBJ2-7, with 11 bases lining up with TRBD1. The CDR3 is 16 amino acids. CDR1 and CDR2 from the germline V gene are LGHNA and YNFKEQ. V lost 0 bases, J lost 3 bases, and 4 bases stayed unmatched. The DNA for the CDR3 is TGTGCCAGCAGCCAAGATGATGGGACAGGGGGCTACGAGCAGTACTTC. This sequence encodes CASSQDDGTGGYEQYF.

The sample holds many counts of this clone. V and J are TRBV3-1 and TRBJ2-2; tentative D call: TRBD2 (6 bases). The CDR3 runs to 16 residues. CDR1 is LGHDT, CDR2 YNNKEL, per germline (reference sequence). V lost 4 bases and J 2 bases, leaving 14 bases between the germline ends. The DNA for the CDR3 is TGTGCCAGCAGCCTCTCCGGGACTGGAAACACCGGGGAGCTGTTTTTT. Amino acids: CASSLSGTGNTGELFF.

This chain connects TRBV11-2 to TRBJ1-5; possible D gene TRBD1, 6 bases. Trimming removed 5 bases from V and 1 base from J, with 15 bases in between. Germline V gene lookup returns CDR1 SGHAT and CDR2 FQNNGV. The CDR3 has 16 amino acids. The CDR3: CASSPHRVGSNQPQHF. In DNA, the CDR3 is TGTGCCAGCAGCCCTCACAGGGTTGGGAGCAATCAGCCCCAGCATTTT.

This clone was found many times. This sample also contains other DNA sequences that code for the same CDR3. The chain combines TRBV6-4 with TRBJ2-2; 9 bases line up with TRBD1. Germline V gives CDR1 MRHNA, CDR2 SNTAGT. This CDR3 is built from 14 residues. Trimming removed 4 bases from V and 3 bases from J; junction bases left unmatched: 0. The CDR3 sequence is CASSGTGDTGELFF. CDR3 DNA sequence: TGTGCCAGCAGTGGGACAGGGGACACCGGGGAGCTGTTTTTT.

The gene calls are TRBV18 and TRBJ2-7, with 8 bases identical to TRBD2. This CDR3 spans 17 amino acids. Unmatched junction bases numbered 17, after V lost 4 bases and J lost 6 bases. In germline, CDR1 is KGHSH, CDR2 LQKENI. CDR3 residues: CASSLKGGSGLGSEQYF. Written as DNA, the CDR3 is TGTGCCAGCTCACTCAAAGGGGGGTCGGGACTAGGCAGCGAGCAGTACTTC. The entire variable domain, with the rest obtained from reference TRBV18 and TRBJ2-7, is as follows: NAGVMQNPRHLVRRRGQEARLRCSPMKGHSHVYWYRQLPEEGLKFMVYLQKENIIDESGMPKERFSAEFPKEGPSILRIQQVVRGDSAAYFCASSLKGGSGLGSEQYFGPGTRLTVT.

There are many counts of this clone. The V and J genes are TRBV27 and TRBJ1-1, with D possibly matching TRBD1 (6 bases). In germline, CDR1 is MNHEY, CDR2 SMNVEV (reference sequence). This CDR3 has 16 residues. With 6 bases removed from V and 1 base from J, the gap between germline ends came to 18 bases. DNA for the CDR3: TGTGCCAGCAGCTTAGCCCCGTGGGGGGCGAACACTGAAGCTTTCTTT. This gives the protein CASSLAPWGANTEAFF.

V gene TRBV11-2 combines with J gene TRBJ2-7; 11 nucleotides align to TRBD2. The CDR3 sequence is 14 residues long. The V and J ends lost 3 bases and 7 bases, in that order; junction bases with no gene match: 5. Germline V gene sequence: CDR1 SGHAT, CDR2 FQNNGV. CDR3 nucleotide sequence: TGTGCCAGCAGCTTTAGCGGGGGGGCAGGGGAGCAGTACTTC. Its translation: CASSFSGGAGEQYF.

This clone was seen many times. The V and J genes are TRBV10-3 and TRBJ1-6; D may be TRBD1 (5 bases). This CDR3 contains 12 residues. Germline V gene data show CDR1 as ENHRY and CDR2 as SYGVKD. V lost 6 bases and J lost 6, with 6 bases in between. The CDR3 is CAIRDTNSPLHF. The CDR3 DNA sequence: TGTGCCATCAGGGACACTAATTCACCCCTCCACTTT.

This clone was picked up many times. This rearrangement joins TRBV4-1 to TRBJ2-1; no firm D call. Germline CDR1 MGHRA, CDR2 YSYEKL. V lost 2 bases and J 1 base, leaving 12 bases between the germline ends. CDR3 length: 16 residues. The CDR3 reads CASSQLNMVSYNEQFF. Written as DNA, the CDR3 is TGCGCCAGCAGCCAACTTAATATGGTTTCCTACAATGAGCAGTTCTTC.

This clone was seen at least ten times. The V call is TRBV7-2, the J call TRBJ1-1; a possible D gene is TRBD1 (5 bases). Trimming took off 4 bases at V and 7 bases at J, with 16 bases between the two ends. Germline values: CDR1 SGHTA, CDR2 FQGNSA. CDR3 length: 14 amino acids. CDR3 nucleotide sequence: TGTGCCAGCAGCTCCCCTTCCCCGGGGGATGAAGCTTTCTTT. This encodes CASSSPSPGDEAFF.

A few counts support this clone. The chain joins TRBV5-6 to TRBJ1-2; unclear D gene. The germline CDR1 and CDR2 sequences are SGHDT and YYEEEE. Trimming removed 4 bases at V and 7 bases at J, with 11 bases between. The CDR3 has 12 residues. The CDR3 loop is CASSAGSGGYTF. CDR3 sequence (DNA): TGTGCCAGCAGCGCGGGGTCGGGTGGCTACACCTTC.

This clone is categorized as medium-sized. V is TRBV6-1 and J is TRBJ1-1; 7 bases align to TRBD1. The CDR3 spans 16 residues. The ends lost 2 bases at V and 1 base at J; junction bases unmatched: 7. CDR1 and CDR2 from the germline V gene are MNHNS and SASEGT. CDR3 DNA: TGTGCCAGCAGTGAACCGGCCCGGACAGGGAACACTGAAGCTTTCTTT. Its translation: CASSEPARTGNTEAFF.

This clone was picked up many times. This chain links TRBV5-1 with TRBJ1-1; TRBD1 is a possible D gene (6 bases). The CDR3 is made up of 13 amino acids. CDR1 and CDR2 (germline): SGHRS, YFSETQ. V was pared by 7 bases and J by 1 base, with 11 bases between. CDR3 DNA: TGCGCCAGCCGACAGGAGCCGAACACTGAAGCTTTCTTT. Translating gives CASRQEPNTEAFF. Full variable domain (remainder filled in from reference TRBV5-1 and TRBJ1-1): KAGVTQTPRYLIKTRGQQVTLSCSPISGHRSVSWYQQTPGQGLQFLFEYFSETQRNKGNFPGRFSGRQFSNSRSEMNVSTLELGDSALYLCASRQEPNTEAFFGQGTRLTVV.